This T cell receptor beta chain was captured in a study of T-cell reconstitution after alpha-beta-depleted transplantation in children. This clonotype showed up many times. The target antigen is unknown. A library of TCRbeta sequences, prepared with unique molecular identifiers, was generated. In TCRdb, the PCR reads were re-called with MiXCR into one record per CDR3 protein. The table has roughly 100,000 distinct CDR3 sequences, approximately 8% seen once. Whole-study results and caveats: One year after transplant, T-cell counts and diversity came mostly from newly produced T cells. By about two months after transplant, alpha-beta T cells reportedly arose from several hundred graft clones that had expanded. Surviving recipient T cells and thymic progenitors accounted for the high day-60 TCRbeta diversity observed in some patients.

This CDR3 contains 11 residues. V lost 2 bases and J 6 bases, leaving 2 bases between the germline ends. Germline V gene lookup returns CDR1 KGHSH and CDR2 LQKENI. This chain links TRBV18 with TRBJ2-1; D is unresolved. The sequencing here drew on PBMCs, taken before TCRalphabeta/CD19-depleted stem cell transplant. This TCR was recovered from a boy aged 2 to 9 with acute lymphoblastic leukemia, due to receive a stem cell transplant. The CDR3 DNA reads TGTGCCAGCTCACCAATCAATGAGCAGTTCTTC. Translating it yields CASSPINEQFF. Full variable domain (outside the CDR3, taken from reference TRBV18 and TRBJ2-1): NAGVMQNPRHLVRRRGQEARLRCSPMKGHSHVYWYRQLPEEGLKFMVYLQKENIIDESGMPKERFSAEFPKEGPSILRIQQVVRGDSAAYFCASSPINEQFFGPGTRLTVL.